These T cell receptor beta chains were read from a single sample in a study of T cells in Graves' hyperthyroidism and ophthalmopathy. One entry per CDR3 protein results from TCRdb running MiXCR on the multiplex PCR reads. The data show about 290,000 distinct CDR3 sequences, 13% seen once. The source material was blood. Receptor source: a woman aged 25 to 39 with Graves' hyperthyroidism that later progressed to Graves' ophthalmopathy. Both conserved end residues are part of each CDR3. The D gene is left open where the match is weak. The size field is filled for only some rows; it gives once, few, many or a size class.

d_gene	v_gene	abundance	len	j_gene	CDR3nt	CDR3aa
-	TRBV7-2	-	15	TRBJ2-7	TGTGCCAGCAGCTTAGTTCTTTTTGACCCCTACGAGCAGTACTTC	CASSLVLFDPYEQYF
TRBD2	TRBV3-1	-	18	TRBJ2-1	TGTGCCAGCAGCCAAGATCATAGCGGGAGGGCCAAACACAATGAGCAGTTCTTC	CASSQDHSGRAKHNEQFF
-	TRBV6-1	many	13	TRBJ2-3	TGTGCCAGCAGTGGCGGGGTGACAGATACGCAGTATTTT	CASSGGVTDTQYF
-	TRBV7-2	many	13	TRBJ1-5	TGTGCCAGCAGTTACTCTAGCAATCAGCCCCAGCATTTT	CASSYSSNQPQHF
-	TRBV11-1	many	14	TRBJ2-7	TGTGCCAGCAGCTCACGGACGGGGTCCTACGAGCAGTACTTC	CASSSRTGSYEQYF
TRBD1	TRBV28	many	12	TRBJ1-1	TGTGCCAGCAGGCTAAGGGGACAGAGAGCTTTCTTT	CASRLRGQRAFF
-	TRBV12-3/TRBV12-4	many	14	TRBJ1-2	TGTGCCAGCAGTTTGGAGGCGGCTGAGTATGGCTACACCTTC	CASSLEAAEYGYTF
-	TRBV20-1	many	15	TRBJ2-1	TGCAGTGCTTTTACACTGGACAGCGCCGACAATGAGCAGTTCTTC	CSAFTLDSADNEQFF
-	TRBV20-1	many	11	TRBJ2-1	TGCAGTGCTAGTCGAGGGGCTGAGCAGTTCTTC	CSASRGAEQFF
-	TRBV4-3	-	13	TRBJ2-7	TGCGCCAGCAGCCAAGACATAGCGTACGAGCAGTACTTC	CASSQDIAYEQYF
-	TRBV24-1	many	16	TRBJ2-1	TGTGCCACCAGTGATTTGTCGGAGGGGCGAGGGGATGAGCAGTTCTTC	CATSDLSEGRGDEQFF
-	TRBV5-6	few	14	TRBJ2-7	TGTGCCAGCAGCTTGGAATGGGGACACTACGAGCAGTACTTC	CASSLEWGHYEQYF
-	TRBV4-2	-	13	TRBJ2-7	TGTGCCAGCAGCCAAGATCTTAGGAACGAGCAGTACTTC	CASSQDLRNEQYF
-	TRBV2	many	17	TRBJ2-3	TGTGCCAGCAGTGAAGCGCAGACCACGCCGGGTACAGATACGCAGTATTTT	CASSEAQTTPGTDTQYF
TRBD1	TRBV14	-	16	TRBJ2-7	TGTGCCAGCAGCCCCTTGGGGACAGGGGACTCCTACGAGCAGTACTTC	CASSPLGTGDSYEQYF
TRBD1	TRBV28	-	14	TRBJ1-5	TGCGCCAGCAGTTTGTTGGCAGGGGGCCCGCCCCAGCATTTT	CASSLLAGGPPQHF
-	TRBV12-3/TRBV12-4	many	13	TRBJ2-7	TGTGCCAGCACGAGGGGGGTGGGCTACGAGCAGTACTTC	CASTRGVGYEQYF
-	TRBV20-1	many	15	TRBJ1-2	TGCAGTGCTAGAGATAATGAGAGGAACACTGGGGGCTACACCTTC	CSARDNERNTGGYTF
TRBD1	TRBV7-2	few	15	TRBJ2-5	TGTGCCAGCAGCCGAGGGACAGGGGGCCTAGAGACCCAGTACTTC	CASSRGTGGLETQYF
-	TRBV4-3	few	16	TRBJ2-2	TGCGCCAGCAGCCAAGATCCCAGCGGACCCACCGGGGAGCTGTTTTTT	CASSQDPSGPTGELFF
-	TRBV3-1	many	15	TRBJ2-3	TGTGCCAGCAGCCAAGATGTCATCTCAGCAGATACGCAGTATTTT	CASSQDVISADTQYF
-	TRBV28	many	13	TRBJ2-5	TGTGCCAGCACTGGGGGGCGGCGGGAGACCCAGTACTTC	CASTGGRRETQYF
TRBD1	TRBV29-1	few	14	TRBJ2-3	TGCAGCGTTGAAGAGTGGGCAGGGGGAGATACGCAGTATTTT	CSVEEWAGGDTQYF
-	TRBV13	few	15	TRBJ1-2	TGTGCCAGCAGCTTAGGCAAGGTGACAAACTATGGCTACACCTTC	CASSLGKVTNYGYTF
-	TRBV19	-	16	TRBJ1-1	TGTGCCAGTAACAATGGGCAGGGTTGGGGAAACACTGAAGCTTTCTTT	CASNNGQGWGNTEAFF
-	TRBV19	many	15	TRBJ1-1	TGTGCCAGTAGTATCCTTCAGGGGAGGAACACTGAAGCTTTCTTT	CASSILQGRNTEAFF
TRBD2	TRBV6-2/TRBV6-3	many	15	TRBJ2-1	TGTGCCAGCATTCAGCCGGCGAGCGGGAGGGGTGAGCAGTTCTTC	CASIQPASGRGEQFF
-	TRBV12-3/TRBV12-4	many	14	TRBJ2-7	TGTGCCAGCAGTTTAGCGGGAGTTACGTCCGAGCAGTACTTC	CASSLAGVTSEQYF
TRBD2	TRBV13	many	15	TRBJ2-1	TGTGCCAGCAGCCCCCTGGGTAGCGGGAGCTATGAGCAGTTCTTC	CASSPLGSGSYEQFF
TRBD2	TRBV7-9	-	15	TRBJ2-1	TGTGCCAGCAGCCGAATAGCGGGAGTCTACAATGAGCAGTTCTTC	CASSRIAGVYNEQFF
TRBD2	TRBV7-2	many	18	TRBJ2-7	TGTGCCAGCAGCTTATCAGGTGGCGGACTAGCGGGAGTCTACGAGCAGTACTTC	CASSLSGGGLAGVYEQYF
-	TRBV4-1	-	15	TRBJ2-3	TGCGCCAGCAGCCAAGTCCTGGGCGTCACAGATACGCAGTATTTT	CASSQVLGVTDTQYF
-	TRBV6-1	-	15	TRBJ2-7	TGTGCCAGCAGTGAGCAAGAGTCAGGAACTTACGAGCAGTACTTC	CASSEQESGTYEQYF
TRBD1	TRBV24-1	many	14	TRBJ1-2	TGTGCCACCAGTGAGAAACGGACAGGGAGTGGCTACACCTTC	CATSEKRTGSGYTF
TRBD2	TRBV9	few	17	TRBJ2-5	TGTGCCAGCAGCGTAAGGGATAGCGGGAGGAGGACCGAGACCCAGTACTTC	CASSVRDSGRRTETQYF
TRBD1	TRBV6-2/TRBV6-3	many	14	TRBJ2-7	TGTGCCAGCAGTTACGGGACAGAGATCTACGAGCAGTACTTC	CASSYGTEIYEQYF
-	TRBV7-9	many	15	TRBJ1-1	TGTGCCAGCAGCCCCAAGAGGTCGATGAACACTGAAGCTTTCTTT	CASSPKRSMNTEAFF
-	TRBV28	many	15	TRBJ2-1	TGTGCCAGCAGTTTATGGGCAGGGTGGAGAAATGAGCAGTTCTTC	CASSLWAGWRNEQFF
-	TRBV3-1	many	16	TRBJ1-2	TGTGCCAGCAGCCAAGATACGACCGGGGGAGTGCGGGGCTACACCTTC	CASSQDTTGGVRGYTF
TRBD1	TRBV30	-	13	TRBJ2-7	TGTGCCTGGATTGGGACAGGGCGCTACGAGCAGTACTTC	CAWIGTGRYEQYF
-	TRBV5-6	many	14	TRBJ1-1	TGTGCCAGCAGCCCCATGCCAACGAACACTGAAGCTTTCTTT	CASSPMPTNTEAFF
-	TRBV27	many	14	TRBJ2-1	TGTGCCAGCAGTGTGGCGCCGACCTACAATGAGCAGTTCTTC	CASSVAPTYNEQFF
TRBD2	TRBV28	-	16	TRBJ2-3	TGTGCCAGCAGTTTAGGGACTAGCGGATACACAGATACGCAGTATTTT	CASSLGTSGYTDTQYF
TRBD1	TRBV11-1	many	13	TRBJ2-3	TGTGCCAGCAGGCGGACAGGATCAGATTCGCAGTATTTT	CASRRTGSDSQYF
-	TRBV4-3	many	15	TRBJ1-1	TGCGCCAGCAGCCAAGATCGGGGCTTGAACACTGAAGCTTTCTTT	CASSQDRGLNTEAFF
-	TRBV29-1	-	13	TRBJ1-4	TGCAGCGTTGGGGAAGACCCCAATGAAAAACTGTTTTTT	CSVGEDPNEKLFF
-	TRBV12-3/TRBV12-4	many	13	TRBJ2-3	TGTGCCAGCTTACCTTCCTGGGGGGATACGCAGTATTTT	CASLPSWGDTQYF
TRBD1	TRBV19	few	17	TRBJ1-1	TGTGCCAGTAAGTGGGGAACAGGGGGAATTCCCGACACTGAAGCTTTCTTT	CASKWGTGGIPDTEAFF
TRBD2	TRBV4-1	-	15	TRBJ2-5	TGCGCCAGCAGCCAGCCCACTAGCGGCCAAGAGACCCAGTACTTC	CASSQPTSGQETQYF
-	TRBV12-3/TRBV12-4	-	14	TRBJ1-6	TGTGCCAGCAGTTTGGGACTGTATAATTCACCCCTCCACTTT	CASSLGLYNSPLHF
TRBD2	TRBV2	many	14	TRBJ2-7	TGTGCCAGCAGTCAGGAGCGGGAGGCCCACGAGCAGTACTTC	CASSQEREAHEQYF
-	TRBV6-2/TRBV6-3	-	13	TRBJ2-7	TGTGCCAGCAGCCAAGACGCCAATTACGAGCAGTACTTC	CASSQDANYEQYF
TRBD2	TRBV5-1	-	14	TRBJ2-3	TGCGCCAGCATGACTAGCGGGGGTACAGATACGCAGTATTTT	CASMTSGGTDTQYF
TRBD2	TRBV5-4	-	12	TRBJ2-1	TGTGCCAGCAGCGGGGCGGGGGATGAGCAGTTCTTC	CASSGAGDEQFF